The present T cell receptor (beta chain) was sequenced within a study of blood T cells in healthy people across ages. Notes on the study in general: There were more naive CD4+ cells and higher diversity in long-lived donors than in aged donors.

Germline CDR1 MNHEY, CDR2 SMNVEV (reference sequence). Between the trimmed V and J ends, which lost 5 bases and 4 bases, there was a span of 21 bases. The length of the CDR3 is 17 residues. In the case of this clonotype: Its antigen is unidentified.

Then a second PCR, running roughly 6 to 11 cycles, was carried out with a sample-barcoded 5' primer and a J-beta primer mix. TCRdb used MiXCR to reprocess the 5' RACE reads, holding one entry per CDR3 protein. The sample lists about 830,000 distinct CDR3 sequences, under 80% seen once, with around a quarter in the top ten. The gene calls are TRBV27 and TRBJ2-1; maybe TRBD1 (6 bases). The origin of this receptor is a man aged 30-40 years in good health. Sequenced input: blood. The chain's CDR3 is CASSPTLDRKGYNEQFF. The CDR3, as DNA: TGTGCCAGCAGTCCAACCCTCGACAGGAAAGGGTACAATGAGCAGTTCTTC.